The T cell receptor beta chain described here comes from a study of beta chain features in type 1 diabetes. Overall study: Patients and healthy donors were similar in age, gender and cell yields. All of the samples together had around 110,000,000 sorted cells examined.

This clone has just a few counts. The antigen is unknown. Expressed TCRB transcripts were sequenced because the entire RNA isolate underwent reverse transcription. Sequencing was performed with immunoSEQ multiplex PCR; in TCRdb, only in-frame clones are kept and a portion is missing. This table holds 350,000 to 400,000 clones, roughly 16% found once. The study, taken as a whole, reports: Junctions at VDJ sites from type 1 diabetes patients had fewer insertions and more deletions. The naive, central memory and Treg TCRB repertoires of patients appeared to be more similar to one another than those of healthy donors.

The V gene end was trimmed by 5 bases and the J gene end by 7 bases; junction bases not matched to a gene: 15. The CDR3 is 16 residues long. The germline CDR1 and CDR2 sequences are GTSNPN and SVGIG (reference sequence). The TCR originated in a woman in her late teens or twenties in good health. V is TRBV30 and J is TRBJ2-2; 8 nucleotides agree with TRBD2. What was sequenced was naive CD4+ T cells from blood. The CDR3 loop is CAWEALGAGVVGELFF. The CDR3 DNA sequence: TGTGCCTGGGAGGCTCTAGGAGCGGGAGTGGTCGGGGAGCTGTTTTTT.